Below, 7 T cell receptor beta chains from the same sample are listed, as sequenced in a study of blood T cell repertoires in COVID-19. The protocol was immunoSEQ multiplex PCR, while the TCRdb copy is restricted to in-frame clones and leaves out a portion. The sample consists of some 160,000 clones, approximately 80% of them appearing once. The sequencing sample was made of PBMCs or T cells enriched from blood (not recorded which). These receptors were obtained from a woman aged 55-70 years who had recovered from COVID-19.

The chain has TRBV4-1 and TRBJ2-1, with 8 bases matching TRBD2. The CDR3 length is 17 residues. Trimming removed 1 base from V and 3 bases from J; junction bases left unmatched: 8. CDR1 is MGHRA and CDR2 is YSYEKL in the germline V gene. CDR3 DNA: TGCGCCAGCAGCCAAGCGGGCCCGGGGGGGAGCTACAATGAGCAGTTCTTC. It specifies CASSQAGPGGSYNEQFF.

This clone was counted between two and nine times. V is TRBV6-1 and J is TRBJ1-1, with 9 bases that match TRBD1. The length of the CDR3 is 16 residues. V gave up 3 bases and J gave up 0 bases; unmatched junction bases: 5. Germline CDR1 is MNHNS and CDR2 is SASEGT. The chain's CDR3 is CASSDPDRGLNTEAFF. CDR3 DNA sequence: TGTGCCAGCAGTGATCCGGACAGGGGCTTGAACACTGAAGCTTTCTTT.

The rearrangement links TRBV4-1 to TRBJ2-5; TRBD2 matches at 7 bases. There are 15 residues in the CDR3. V gave up 1 base and J gave up 3 bases; unmatched junction bases: 5. CDR1 and CDR2 from the germline V gene are MGHRA and YSYEKL. DNA of the CDR3: TGCGCCAGCAGCCAAGTGTTCCGGGAGGAAGAGACCCAGTACTTC. Its translation: CASSQVFREEETQYF.

This clone was observed a single time. The chain recombines TRBV4-2 with TRBJ1-2; D possibly corresponds to TRBD1 (6 bases). The germline CDR1 and CDR2 sequences are LGHNA and YNFKEQ. V dropped 5 bases and J dropped 4 bases, with 11 bases sitting between them. The CDR3 has 13 amino acids. CDR3 nucleotide sequence: TGTGCCAGCAGCTCAGGACAGAGCTATGGCTACACCTTC. The encoded protein is CASSSGQSYGYTF.

This chain links TRBV29-1 with TRBJ1-2; 10 bases match TRBD1. Germline values: CDR1 SQVTM, CDR2 ANQGSEA. The CDR3 totals 19 residues. With 0 bases clipped from V and 1 base from J, the junction kept 14 bases outside the gene matches. CDR3 nucleotides: TGCAGCGTTGAAGATCCCGTAGGACTCCGGACAGGGGGTAACTATGGCTACACCTTC. Translated, it gives CSVEDPVGLRTGGNYGYTF. Combining the CDR3 with reference TRBV29-1 and TRBJ1-2 gives the whole variable domain SAVISQKPSRDICQRGTSLTIQCQVDSQVTMMFWYRQQPGQSLTLIATANQGSEATYESGFVIDKFPISRPNLTFSTLTVSNMSPEDSSIYLCSVEDPVGLRTGGNYGYTFGSGTRLTVV.

V is TRBV5-6 and J is TRBJ1-2; 8 nucleotides align to TRBD1. The germline gives CDR1 SGHDT, CDR2 YYEEEE. The CDR3 has 15 residues. J was trimmed by 7 bases and V by 3 bases; bases with no gene match: 11. CDR3 sequence: CASSSVDRELSGYTF. CDR3 DNA: TGTGCCAGCAGCTCGGTGGACAGGGAGCTCAGTGGCTACACCTTC. Full variable domain (missing parts from reference TRBV5-6 and TRBJ1-2): DAGVTQSPTHLIKTRGQQVTLRCSPKSGHDTVSWYQQALGQGPQFIFQYYEEEERQRGNFPDRFSGHQFPNYSSELNVNALLLGDSALYLCASSSVDRELSGYTFGSGTRLTVV.

The gene calls are TRBV2 and TRBJ1-2; 7 bases are a match to TRBD1. CDR1 is SNHLY, CDR2 FYNNEI, per germline. V dropped 3 bases and J dropped 4; count of bases not matched to a gene: 8. The CDR3 length is 15 residues. The CDR3 DNA reads TGTGCCAGCAGTGATAATTGGGACAGTTCCTATGGCTACACCTTC. It encodes CASSDNWDSSYGYTF.